The sequence of this T cell receptor beta chain was determined in a study of blood T cell repertoires in COVID-19. Overall study: Samples representing acute and convalescent COVID-19 were sourced from the United States, Italy and Spain.

In its sample, this clone was seen once. TCRdb keeps only in-frame clones here, not all; method: immunoSEQ multiplex PCR. The data contain over 200,000 clones, around 75% of them singletons. Germline CDR1 is DFQATT and CDR2 is SNEGSKA (reference sequence). This CDR3 has 17 amino acids. With 3 bases removed from V and 2 bases from J, the gap between germline ends came to 17 bases. Sequences were obtained from peripheral blood. The sequence came from a human donor in a cohort sampled during active COVID-19. V and J are TRBV20-1 and TRBJ2-6; TRBD2 might be the D (6 bases). CDR3 DNA: TGCAGTGCTAGTCCGGGACTGCGCCCCACTGGGGCCAACGTCCTGACTTTC. Translation: CSASPGLRPTGANVLTF.